This record covers a single T cell receptor (beta chain). Its antigen is unknown. The source of the sample is a study of cytomegalovirus exposure and HLA in healthy donors. The study ran its PCR with 60 Vbeta and 13 Jbeta primers. TCRdb's copy holds only in-frame clones and misses some; the assay was immunoSEQ multiplex PCR. Of under 200,000 clones listed, almost 85% are singletons. Study results and limitations: CMV serostatus was the only recorded immune exposure for donors. A link between a missense DCLRE1C variant and TCR beta V- and J-gene trimming emerged from a later analysis. A classifier reportedly called cytomegalovirus status with high sensitivity and specificity. Some public TCRs appeared in many individuals, while most sequences were rare.

Germline CDR1 reads LNHDA; CDR2 reads SQIVND (reference sequence). This CDR3 spans 14 amino acids. Trimming took 5 bases from V and 0 from J; bases not matched to a gene: 4. The origin of this receptor is a boy between 2 and 15 years old in good health and CMV-seronegative. Sequencing input: PBMCs. The chain links TRBV19 to TRBJ2-7, with 7 bases that match TRBD1. CDR3 sequence reads: CASSGTVSSYEQYF. The DNA for the CDR3 is TGTGCCAGTAGTGGGACAGTCTCCTCCTACGAGCAGTACTTC. Together with reference TRBV19 and TRBJ2-7, the CDR3 gives the full variable domain: DGGITQSPKYLFRKEGQNVTLSCEQNLNHDAMYWYRQDPGQGLRLIYYSQIVNDFQKGDIAEGYSVSREKKESFPLTVTSAQKNPTAFYLCASSGTVSSYEQYFGPGTRLTVT.